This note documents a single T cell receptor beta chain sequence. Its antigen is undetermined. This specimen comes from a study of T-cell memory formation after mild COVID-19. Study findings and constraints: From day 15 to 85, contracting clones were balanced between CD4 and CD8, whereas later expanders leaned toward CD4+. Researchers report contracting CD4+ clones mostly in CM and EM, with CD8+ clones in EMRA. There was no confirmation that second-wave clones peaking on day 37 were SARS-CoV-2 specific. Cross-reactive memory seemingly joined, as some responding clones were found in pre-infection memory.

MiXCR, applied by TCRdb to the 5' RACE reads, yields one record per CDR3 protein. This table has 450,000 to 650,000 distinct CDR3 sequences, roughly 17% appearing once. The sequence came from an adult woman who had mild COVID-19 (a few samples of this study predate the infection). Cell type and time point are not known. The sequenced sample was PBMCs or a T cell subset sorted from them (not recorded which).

The CDR3 sequence is CASSPPYRGRRYGYTF. CDR3 bases: TGTGCCAGCAGCCCTCCCTATCGGGGGCGTAGGTATGGCTACACCTTC. The rearrangement joins TRBV7-2 to TRBJ1-2; the D gene is possibly TRBD1 (6 bases). The CDR3 length is 16 residues. Trimming pared 5 bases from V and 5 bases from J, leaving 21 bases between. CDR1 and CDR2 (germline): SGHTA, FQGNSA.